This T cell receptor (beta chain) was captured by sequencing in a study of a mutant IDH1 vaccine in newly diagnosed glioma. V was pared by 0 bases and J by 2 bases, with 13 bases between. Germline CDR1 is MGHRA and CDR2 is YSYEKL. The CDR3 contains 16 residues. Time point given: week 35, safety follow-up. Mutant IDH1 20-mer peptide, at 300 ug, made up each vaccine dose, with topical imiquimod. With respect to this clone: The antigen is unknown.

Some clones are missing from TCRdb's copy, which holds only in-frame ones; the method was immunoSEQ multiplex PCR. Here the sample spans about 29,000 clones, around 80% being singletons. The chain joins TRBV4-1 to TRBJ1-2, with D unresolved. The sequenced sample was PBMCs, obtained from a glioma patient whose treatment included an IDH1 peptide vaccine. This TCR was recovered from a man between 45 and 60 years old with glioma. The CDR3 DNA follows: TGCGCCAGCAGCCAAGATGGCGACGGATTGAACTATGGCTACACCTTC. Its protein is CASSQDGDGLNYGYTF.